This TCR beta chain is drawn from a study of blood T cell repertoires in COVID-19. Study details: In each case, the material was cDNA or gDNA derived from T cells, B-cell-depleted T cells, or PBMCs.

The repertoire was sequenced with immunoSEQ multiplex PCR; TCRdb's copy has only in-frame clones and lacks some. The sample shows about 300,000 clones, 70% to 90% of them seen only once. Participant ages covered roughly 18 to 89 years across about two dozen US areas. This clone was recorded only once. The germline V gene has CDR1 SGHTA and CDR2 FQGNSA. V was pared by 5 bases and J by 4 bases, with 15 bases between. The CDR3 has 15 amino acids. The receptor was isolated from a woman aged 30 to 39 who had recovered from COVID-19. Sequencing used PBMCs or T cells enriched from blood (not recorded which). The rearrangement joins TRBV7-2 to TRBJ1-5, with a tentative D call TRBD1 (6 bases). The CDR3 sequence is CASSRDRTTNQPQHF. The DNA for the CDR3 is TGTGCCAGCAGCCGTGACAGGACGACGAATCAGCCCCAGCATTTT.